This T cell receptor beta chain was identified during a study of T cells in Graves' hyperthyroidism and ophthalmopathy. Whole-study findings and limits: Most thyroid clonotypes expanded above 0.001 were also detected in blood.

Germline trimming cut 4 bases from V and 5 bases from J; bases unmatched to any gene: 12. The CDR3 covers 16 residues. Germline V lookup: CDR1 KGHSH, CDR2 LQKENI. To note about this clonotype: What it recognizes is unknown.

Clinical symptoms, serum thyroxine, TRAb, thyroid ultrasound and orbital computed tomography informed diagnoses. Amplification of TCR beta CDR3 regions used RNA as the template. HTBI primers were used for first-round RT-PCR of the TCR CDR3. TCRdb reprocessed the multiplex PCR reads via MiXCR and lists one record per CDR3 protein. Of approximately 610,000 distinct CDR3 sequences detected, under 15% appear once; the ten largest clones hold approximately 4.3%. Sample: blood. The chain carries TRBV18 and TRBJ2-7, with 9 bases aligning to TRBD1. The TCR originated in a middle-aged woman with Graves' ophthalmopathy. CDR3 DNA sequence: TGTGCCAGCTCACTCACGAGTGGGACAGGGATGCACGAGCAGTACTTC. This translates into CASSLTSGTGMHEQYF.